The TCR beta chain under discussion was sequenced for a study of beta chain features in type 1 diabetes. This clone was seen a handful of times. Its antigen is not identified. The CDR3 is 14 residues long. Germline V gene sequence: CDR1 MNHEY, CDR2 SMNVEV (reference sequence). J lost 3 bases, V lost 9 bases, and 5 bases had no gene match. A CD45RO/CCR7/CD25/CD127/CD95/CD27 panel sorted naive, central memory, regulatory and stem cell-like memory CD4+ cells. cDNA synthesis used the whole RNA isolate, giving expressed TCRB sequences. Clones were sequenced by immunoSEQ multiplex PCR, and TCRdb holds only the in-frame ones, with some missing. Of roughly 700,000 clones in the sample, about an eighth were seen once. Study results and caveats: Researchers report that Type 1 diabetes patients had moderately but significantly shorter TCRB CDR3s across all four CD4+ subsets.

The rearrangement joins TRBV27 to TRBJ2-5, with 12 nucleotides matching TRBD2. This TCR was recovered from a man aged 18 to 35 with type 1 diabetes. The sample taken for sequencing was naive CD4+ T cells from blood. The CDR3: CASWRTSGEETQYF. CDR3 sequence (DNA): TGTGCCAGTTGGAGGACTAGCGGGGAAGAGACCCAGTACTTC.